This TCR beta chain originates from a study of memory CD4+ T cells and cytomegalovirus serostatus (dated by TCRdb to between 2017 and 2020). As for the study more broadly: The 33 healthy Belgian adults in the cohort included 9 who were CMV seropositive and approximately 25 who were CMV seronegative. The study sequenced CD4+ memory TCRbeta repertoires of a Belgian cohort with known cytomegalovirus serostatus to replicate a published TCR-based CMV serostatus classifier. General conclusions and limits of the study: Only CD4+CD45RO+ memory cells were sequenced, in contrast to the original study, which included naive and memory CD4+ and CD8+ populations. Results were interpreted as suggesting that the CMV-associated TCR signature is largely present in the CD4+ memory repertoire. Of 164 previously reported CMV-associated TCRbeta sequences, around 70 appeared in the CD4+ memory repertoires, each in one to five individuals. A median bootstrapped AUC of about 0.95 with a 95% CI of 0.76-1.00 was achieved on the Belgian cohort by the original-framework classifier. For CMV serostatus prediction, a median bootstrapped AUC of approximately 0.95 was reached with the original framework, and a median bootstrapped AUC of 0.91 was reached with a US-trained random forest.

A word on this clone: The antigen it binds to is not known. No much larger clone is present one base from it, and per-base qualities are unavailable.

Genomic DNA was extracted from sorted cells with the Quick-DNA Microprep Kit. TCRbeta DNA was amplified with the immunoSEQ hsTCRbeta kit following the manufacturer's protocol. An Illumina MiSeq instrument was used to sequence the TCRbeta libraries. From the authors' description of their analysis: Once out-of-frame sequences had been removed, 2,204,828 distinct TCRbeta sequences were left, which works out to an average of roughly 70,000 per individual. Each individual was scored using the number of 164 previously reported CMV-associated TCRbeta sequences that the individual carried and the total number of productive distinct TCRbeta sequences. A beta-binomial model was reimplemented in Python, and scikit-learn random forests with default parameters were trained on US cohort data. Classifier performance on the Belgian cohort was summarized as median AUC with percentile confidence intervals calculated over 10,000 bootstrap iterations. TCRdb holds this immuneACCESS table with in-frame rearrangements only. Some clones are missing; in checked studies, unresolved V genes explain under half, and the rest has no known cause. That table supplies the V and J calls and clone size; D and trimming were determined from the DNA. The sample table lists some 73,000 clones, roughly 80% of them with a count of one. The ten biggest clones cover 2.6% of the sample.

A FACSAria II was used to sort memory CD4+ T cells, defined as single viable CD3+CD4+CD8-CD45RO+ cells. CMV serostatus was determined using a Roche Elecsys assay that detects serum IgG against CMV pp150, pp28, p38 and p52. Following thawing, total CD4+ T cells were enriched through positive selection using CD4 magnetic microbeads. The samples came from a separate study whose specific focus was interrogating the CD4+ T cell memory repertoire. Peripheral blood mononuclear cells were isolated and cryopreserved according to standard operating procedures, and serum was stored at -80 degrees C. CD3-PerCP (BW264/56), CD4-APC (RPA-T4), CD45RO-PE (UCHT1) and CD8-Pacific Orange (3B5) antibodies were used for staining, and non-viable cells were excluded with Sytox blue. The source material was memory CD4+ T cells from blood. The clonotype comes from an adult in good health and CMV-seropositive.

The nucleotide sequence reads TGTGCCTCAAACGACAGGTCTGGGGCCAACGTCCTGACTTTC. It specifies CASNDRSGANVLTF. This chain joins TRBV18 to TRBJ2-6; D gene: possibly TRBD1, on 6 matching bases. The germline V gene sets CDR1 to KGHSH and CDR2 to LQKENI. V lost 11 bases and J lost 1 base; the stretch between them is 12 bases long. The CDR3 runs 14 amino acids, cysteine and phenylalanine included. Only the CDR3 DNA stays, 42 bases, in frame from base 1.